The TCR beta chain described here comes from a study of CD8 T cells in ankylosing spondylitis listed by TCRdb under 2017. With respect to the entire study: To find TCR variants linked to disease, the study profiled T cell receptor beta repertoires in ankylosing spondylitis patients and healthy donors. Peripheral blood was sampled, and synovial fluid was additionally collected from ankylosing spondylitis patients. In total, the full study cohort was made up of roughly 110 healthy donors and 25 to 30 ankylosing spondylitis patients.

This clonotype was recorded many times. Its antigen is currently not known. No per-base quality is available; no much larger clone lies one base away. Instrument on record: Illumina HiSeq 2500. Quantitative 5'-RACE with molecular barcodes was used to prepare TCR beta libraries. Turning to the authors' computational methods: To identify disease-linked TCR variants, a new computational method was used, one built on a probabilistic model of VDJ rearrangement. TCRdb itself trimmed the public reads at Q25 with fastp, ran MiXCR and retained productive beta chains. CDR3 protein duplicates are merged, each entry listing the most common genes and DNA. The V and J calls were not made by the authors but by TCRdb's processing. This sample is represented by roughly 130,000 distinct CDR3 sequences; about a tenth of them were singletons. The ten largest clones take up about 3.3% of the sample. CDR1 and CDR2 (SQVTM, ANQGSEA) derive from the germline V gene. V was cut back by 3 bases and J by 3 bases, leaving a gap of 7 bases between them. The CDR3 starts with the cysteine, ends with the phenylalanine, and has 12 residues. CDR3 DNA is the only sequence kept; it has 36 bases, read in frame from the first base.

Study-wide findings and limitations: Some motif variants had previously been reported in the synovial fluid and blood of reactive arthritis patients, which suggests shared mechanisms of disease initiation. The disease-linked clones showed a CD8+ phenotype and occurred at relatively low frequencies in peripheral blood. Significant enrichment of the disease-linked clones was reported in matched synovial fluid samples from ankylosing spondylitis patients. Blood from ankylosing spondylitis patients appeared to be characterized by a TCR beta motif made up of under ten highly homologous amino acid variants.

This clonotype originated in a male donor with ankylosing spondylitis or in good health (not recorded which). The chain is assembled from TRBV29-1 and TRBJ2-3, with TRBD2 tentatively as D gene (5 bases match). Input material: blood, either unsorted or a sorted T cell fraction (not recorded which). In nucleotide form, the sequence is TGCAGCGTTGATCCGGGAACAGATACGCAGTATTTT. Its product reads: CSVDPGTDTQYF.